The following is a T cell receptor beta chain sequence with its context. This clone was recorded only once. What this receptor recognizes is not known. Per-nucleotide qualities are absent, and no much larger clonotype sits a single base away. The data were taken from a study of cytomegalovirus exposure and HLA in healthy donors (TCRdb year 2017). For the study in its entirety: In an earlier analysis of 587 of the donors, 250 to 350 Gb of sequence data and approximately 100 million unique TCR beta sequences from approximately 180 million T cells were reported. Approximately 300 gigabases of sequencing data and roughly 80 million unique TCR sequences made up an early release that covered under 750 HLA-typed donors. Among the roughly 400 genotyped donors, approximately 81% belonged to the genetic ancestry cluster associated with self-reported Caucasian donors. The study was designed to test whether signatures of past pathogen exposure could be identified by cataloging public T cell receptors. Using immunosequencing, the study profiled T cell repertoires from about 650 subjects and related those repertoires to cytomegalovirus serostatus. Besides the first cohort of roughly 700 subjects, a separate validation cohort made up of around 120 different subjects was used. To predict cytomegalovirus infection status, the study combined high-throughput TCR immunosequencing, statistical association of individual TCRs with disease status, and machine learning. A later analysis re-analyzed previously published TCR beta repertoires from 650 to 800 donors and added high-resolution HLA genotyping to study TCR occurrence patterns. Rather than using new phenotypic data, the later analysis identified candidate immune exposures from TCR beta sequences and from how often those sequences occurred across donors. In an earlier analysis of more than 550 of the donors, high-throughput TCR beta sequencing was used to judge whether each TCR beta V gene segment behaved as functional or pseudogenic. Alongside the repertoire data, information on donor age, sex, ethnicity and CMV serostatus was compiled. In a later genetic analysis, genome-wide SNP genotypes for about 65% of the roughly 670 donors were used, and that subset was treated as a discovery cohort. Every discovery cohort repertoire had been produced on one sequencing platform. HLA typing included class I and class II loci at four-digit resolution. Typing coverage varied by locus: roughly 629-630 donors for A, B, C, DRB1 and DQB1; about 520 for DQA1; approximately 610 for DPA1; roughly 470 for DPB1. A handful of DR-DQ haplotypes were handled as single units for association and clustering because linkage in the cohort was strong. Among 300 to 450 genotyped donors of the cohort, an average of around 240,000 unique TCR beta nucleotide sequences were sequenced per donor, 15% to 20% of them non-productive.

Library preparation used the immunoSEQ multiplex PCR assay. The multiplex PCR relied on a mix of 60 forward primers for TCR Vbeta segments and 13 reverse primers for TCR Jbeta segments. Amplification of the CDR3 region of rearranged TCR beta genes was performed with a multiplex PCR assay on genomic DNA. The Illumina HiSeq System was used to sequence the amplified TCR beta libraries as 87-base-pair reads. In the authors' own workflow: In a later analysis, tens of millions of unique TCR beta chains were counted across the approximately 620 repertoires, and roughly 11 million of these chains were shared by at least two donors. Raw reads were error-corrected and collapsed into unique sequences with a nearest-neighbor algorithm that merged closely related sequences to remove PCR and sequencing errors. V, D and J gene segments were assigned by aligning CDR3 sequences to IMGT reference sequences. For a sequence to be retained, a match of at least six nucleotides was required to both a V gene segment and a J gene segment. Rearrangements were classified as productive when the CDR3 lacked stop codons and remained in frame with V and J, and all other rearrangements were classified as non-productive. Following IMGT convention, CDR3 was defined as the stretch from the second conserved V-encoded cysteine to the conserved J-encoded phenylalanine. In an earlier analysis of 587 of the donors, sequences lacking an unambiguous match to a single V gene segment were excluded. An earlier analysis of approximately 590 of the donors classified V segments as functional when productive rearrangements were above 56.7% and as segregating when the standard deviation between donors was above 5%. A statistical classification framework was developed to diagnose cytomegalovirus status using the catalog of TCR beta chain sequences. V and J gene assignment, in a later analysis, came from comparing TCR nucleotide sequences with IMGT/GENE-DB human TR gene sequences. In a later analysis, CDR3 sequences and most-parsimonious VDJ recombination scenarios were assigned using the TCRdist pipeline. In a later analysis, each TCR beta chain was defined by its CDR3 amino acid sequence together with its V-gene family, and reads without a unique V-gene family were excluded. A later analysis removed over 500 highly shared, low-generation-probability nucleotide sequences to deal with suspected cross-contamination and a sequencing artifact. In a later analysis, a clonal expansion index for each public chain was calculated from normalized within-repertoire ranks of inferred template counts. Generation probabilities in a later analysis came from a VDJ recombination model fitted to out-of-frame rearrangements, and those results were checked against IGoR. Hypergeometric tests were used in a later analysis to score TCR-TCR, TCR-HLA and TCR-CMV co-occurrence, with a repertoire-size bias correction applied to the TCR pairs. To estimate false discovery rates, a later analysis permuted the HLA or CMV assignments 20 times. In a later analysis, co-occurring TCRs were grouped using DBSCAN, with TCRdist sequence similarity added in when clustering inside HLA-allele-positive subsets. Repertoires with fewer than 30,000 or more than 120,000 public chains were left out of co-occurrence clustering, as were about 5 repertoires with anomalous nucleotide sharing. As stored in TCRdb, this immuneACCESS dataset retains in-frame rearrangements with V and J assigned. A fraction of the clones does not appear; measured against another copy, unresolved V genes explain less than half of the discrepancy, and the remainder lacks a known reason. The V and J calls and clone size were taken over from that table, and D and trimming were inferred from the DNA. This sample has approximately 240,000 clones in its table, and 82% of those were observed once. The ten top clones hold 5.4% of the sample.

The paper's findings and limits, for the study overall: The classifier was reported to diagnose cytomegalovirus status with high specificity and sensitivity in both the original cohort and the validation cohort. Roughly uniform sequencing depth across donors was assumed in presence/absence analyses, although this assumption may not hold. A cluster of highly shared sequence variants was judged likely to be a technical artifact of the sequencing pipeline. The study gave a list of 150 to 200 TCR beta chains associated with cytomegalovirus. In a later genetic analysis, fewer N-insertions in productive TCRs were reported among donors in an Asian-associated ancestry cluster than the roughly 700-donor mean. The authors suggested that the approach could potentially be generalized to other disease states and immunological phenotypes. Linkage disequilibrium might explain the correlated functional status among segregating V segments, but an unknown experimental factor could not be excluded. Because counts were too low, 15 to 20 rarely observed V segments, including chromosome 9 orphons, were excluded from the earlier analysis of under 650 of the donors. Most CMV-associated TCR beta chains appeared to be HLA-restricted in a later analysis, and the HLA associations seemed to be driven largely by CMV exposure. The only immune exposure information available for the cohort was CMV serostatus. Assigning TCR associations to individual alleles was difficult when HLA alleles, especially DR and DQ, strongly co-occurred. In this cohort, only TCR beta chains were sequenced, and detectable features were limited by the absence of alpha or paired-chain data. An earlier analysis of approximately 570 of the donors showed that most TCR beta V segments appeared in productive rearrangements either about 90% or about 30% of the time, which broadly matched IMGT annotations. V-gene and J-gene trimming of TCR beta chains was associated with a missense DCLRE1C variant in a later genetic analysis, and the association was replicated in an independent cohort. Because HLA typing was missing for some donors at each locus, association tests included only the typed subset. Compared with equally common non-associated chains, HLA-associated TCR beta chains in a later analysis were more clonally expanded and had lower generation probabilities. In a later analysis, the rate of TCR association differed among HLA loci, with DRB1 alleles having the most associated TCRs and HLA-C alleles having the fewest. A further reported finding was that TCR beta sequences accurately predicted the HLA-A and HLA-B alleles for most subjects in the first cohort. In vitro tests confirmed that a few of the cytomegalovirus-associated TCR beta chains recognize cytomegalovirus antigens. Because the 87-base-pair reads could not distinguish some IMGT-functional V segments, including TRBV6-2 and TRBV6-3, those segments were excluded. A later analysis associated around 16,000 TCR beta sequences with specific HLA alleles at a false discovery rate of 0.05. Most TCR sequences were observed very rarely across donors, whereas some public TCRs were present in many individuals. According to a later analysis, parvovirus B19, influenza, CMV and Epstein-Barr virus appeared linked to several top co-occurrence clusters.

Relative to germline, V is missing 0 bases and J is missing 4 bases, with 4 bases of the junction outside any gene match. The CDR3 contains 15 residues, cysteine and phenylalanine counted. CDR3 DNA is the only sequence kept; it has 45 bases, read in frame from the first base. CDR1 and CDR2 are read off the germline V gene as SGHDN and FVKESK. In total, more than 500 healthy bone marrow donors made up the cohort. Cohort members were all nominally healthy when sampled, although unrecorded immune exposures were likely present. The donor tested CMV seropositive and was one of the 289 seropositive cohort members. A peripheral blood sample was collected from each donor, and TCR beta sequencing was performed on peripheral blood mononuclear cells. The Qiagen DNeasy Blood Extraction Kit was used to extract genomic DNA from the blood cell samples.

The sequenced material came from PBMCs. The chain is assembled from TRBV14 and TRBJ2-5; 8 nucleotides in the junction match TRBD2. This receptor was identified in a woman between 40 and 50 years old in good health and CMV-seropositive. The DNA sequence follows: TGTGCCAGCAGCCAAGACGGGGGGGGCACAGAGACCCAGTACTTC. Its product reads: CASSQDGGGTETQYF.